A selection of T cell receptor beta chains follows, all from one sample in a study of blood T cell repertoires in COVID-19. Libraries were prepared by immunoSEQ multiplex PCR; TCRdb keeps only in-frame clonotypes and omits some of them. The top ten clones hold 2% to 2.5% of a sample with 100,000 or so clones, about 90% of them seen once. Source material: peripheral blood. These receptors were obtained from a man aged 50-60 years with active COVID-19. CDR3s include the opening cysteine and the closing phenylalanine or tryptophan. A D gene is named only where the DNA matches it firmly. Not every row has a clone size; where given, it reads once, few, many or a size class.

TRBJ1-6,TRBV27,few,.,TGTGCCAGCAGTTTAGGTCAGGGTCCAAATTCACCCCTCCACTTT,CASSLGQGPNSPLHF
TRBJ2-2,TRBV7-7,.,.,TGTGCCAGCAGCTCCTCGGGCACCGGGGAGCTGTTTTTT,CASSSSGTGELFF
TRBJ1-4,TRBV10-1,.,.,TGCGCCAGCAAGAACACGGAAAAACTGTTTTTT,CASKNTEKLFF
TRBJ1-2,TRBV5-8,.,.,TGTGCCAGCAGCTTGGGGGAGTTACCCTATGGCTACACCTTC,CASSLGELPYGYTF
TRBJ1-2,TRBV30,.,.,TGTGCCTGGAGTTTCTCAGGGCTCGGCTACACCTTC,CAWSFSGLGYTF
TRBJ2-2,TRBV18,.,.,TGTGCCAGCTCACCCTACACCGGGGAGCTGTTTTTT,CASSPYTGELFF
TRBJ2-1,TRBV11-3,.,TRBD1,TGTGCCAGCAGTCAGGACAGGCCTCCGGGCAATGAGCAGTTCTTC,CASSQDRPPGNEQFF
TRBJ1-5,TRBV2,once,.,TGTGCCAGCATGATCGGGGGGGGCAATCAGCCCCAGCATTTT,CASMIGGGNQPQHF
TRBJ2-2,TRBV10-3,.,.,TGTGCCATCACCCAGGGGAGACAGCGAGCAGACACCGGGGAGCTGTTTTTT,CAITQGRQRADTGELFF
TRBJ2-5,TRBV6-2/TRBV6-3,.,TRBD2,TGTGCCAGCAGTTCGACCTTTAGCGGGGGGAATCATGAGACCCAGTACTTC,CASSSTFSGGNHETQYF
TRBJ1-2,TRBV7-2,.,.,TGTGCCAGCAGCTTCCGGGAAGTGGGCTATGGCTACACCTTC,CASSFREVGYGYTF
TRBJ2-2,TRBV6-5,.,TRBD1,TGTGCCAGCCGGACAGGATCCCTCACCGGGGAGCTGTTTTTT,CASRTGSLTGELFF
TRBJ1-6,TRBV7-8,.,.,TGTGCCAGCAGCTTAGACAGGGTTAATTCACCCCTCCACTTT,CASSLDRVNSPLHF
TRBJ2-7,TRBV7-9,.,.,TGTGCCAGCAGCCCCTCCCAGGAGCAGTACTTC,CASSPSQEQYF
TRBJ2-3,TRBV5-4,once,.,TGTGCCAGCAGCTTGGAAACGAGCTTAGGCACAGATACGCAGTATTTT,CASSLETSLGTDTQYF
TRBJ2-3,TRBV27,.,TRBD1,TGTGCCAGTGGAAGGGGGCCCGATACGCAGTATTTT,CASGRGPDTQYF
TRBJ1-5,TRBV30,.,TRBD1,TGTGCCTGGAGTGCTCCCGGGACAGGGTCTCAGCCCCAGCATTTT,CAWSAPGTGSQPQHF
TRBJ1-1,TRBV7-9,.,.,TGTGCCAGCAGCCGCCAGGTGAGAACTGAAGCTTTCTTT,CASSRQVRTEAFF
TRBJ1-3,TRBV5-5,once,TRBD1,TGTGCCAGCAGCCCCGGGACAGGAGGTGGAAACACCATATATTTT,CASSPGTGGGNTIYF
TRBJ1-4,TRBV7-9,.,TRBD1,TGTGCCAGCACGCCGGGACAGGGCGTTGAAAAACTGTTTTTT,CASTPGQGVEKLFF
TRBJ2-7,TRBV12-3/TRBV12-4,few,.,TGTGCCAGCAGCCAGGAGGGTGGCGAGCAGTACTTC,CASSQEGGEQYF
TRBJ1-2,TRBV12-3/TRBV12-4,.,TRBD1,TGTGCCAGCAGGGGGGGACAGCGCTATGGCTACACCTTC,CASRGGQRYGYTF
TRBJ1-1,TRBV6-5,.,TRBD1,TGTGCCAGCAGTTCAGGGGGTATCACTGAAGCTTTCTTT,CASSSGGITEAFF
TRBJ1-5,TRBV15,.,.,TGTGCCACCAGCAGAAACAGGGTGGGTCAGCCCCAGCATTTT,CATSRNRVGQPQHF
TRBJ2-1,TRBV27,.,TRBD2,TGTGCCAGCAGTTTGAGTAGCGGGGTCTACAATGAGCAGTTCTTC,CASSLSSGVYNEQFF
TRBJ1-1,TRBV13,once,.,TGTGCCAGCAGTTCCGCCGGCACTGAAGCTTTCTTT,CASSSAGTEAFF
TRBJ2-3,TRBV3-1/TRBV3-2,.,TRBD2,TGTGCCAGCAGCCGCGGGGGGGCCATCAGTCAAGATACGCAGTATTTT,CASSRGGAISQDTQYF
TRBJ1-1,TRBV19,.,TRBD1,TGTGCCAGTATGGTAGGGAAGACAGGGTGGAAGAACACTGAAGCTTTCTTT,CASMVGKTGWKNTEAFF
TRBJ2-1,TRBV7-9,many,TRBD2,TGTGCCAGCAGCTTTAACTTCAGACTAGCGGGGATACGGGATGAGCAGTTCTTC,CASSFNFRLAGIRDEQFF
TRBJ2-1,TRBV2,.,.,TGTGCCAGCAGTGACGGGGTGAACAATGAGCAGTTCTTC,CASSDGVNNEQFF
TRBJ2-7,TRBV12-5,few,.,TGTGCTAGTGGTTTGGAAATATACGAGCAGTACTTC,CASGLEIYEQYF
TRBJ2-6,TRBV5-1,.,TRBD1,TGCGCCAGCAGCTCCGGGACAGGGACCTCTGGGGCCAACGTCCTGACTTTC,CASSSGTGTSGANVLTF
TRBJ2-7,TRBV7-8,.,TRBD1,TGTGCCAGCAGCTTAATCGGGACAGCTCACTACGAGCAGTACTTC,CASSLIGTAHYEQYF
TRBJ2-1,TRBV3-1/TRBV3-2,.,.,TGTGCCAGCAGCCTTACCAGCTCCTACAATGAGCAGTTCTTC,CASSLTSSYNEQFF
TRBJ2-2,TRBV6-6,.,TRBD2,TGTGCCAGCAGAAAGAGGGAGGGCACCGGGGAGCTGTTTTTT,CASRKREGTGELFF
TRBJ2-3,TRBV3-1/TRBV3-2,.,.,TGTGCCAGCAGCCCTATTGGGAGGGATACGCAGTATTTT,CASSPIGRDTQYF
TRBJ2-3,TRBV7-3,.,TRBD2,TGTGCCAGCAGCTTGGGACTAGATAGTGATACGCAGTATTTT,CASSLGLDSDTQYF
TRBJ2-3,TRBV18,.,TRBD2,TGTGCCAGCTCAACGGGAACGGGGGGAACGGATACGCAGTATTTT,CASSTGTGGTDTQYF
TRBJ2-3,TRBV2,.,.,TGTGCCAGCAGTCCCCATCTAACGGTTACTAGCACAGATACGCAGTATTTT,CASSPHLTVTSTDTQYF
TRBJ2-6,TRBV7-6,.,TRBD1,TGTGCCAGCAGCAGCCCCCGGGACAGCAACTCTGGGGCCAACGTCCTGACTTTC,CASSSPRDSNSGANVLTF
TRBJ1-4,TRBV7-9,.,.,TGTGCCAGCACGCCTAGACAGTCGGCTAATGAAAAACTGTTTTTT,CASTPRQSANEKLFF
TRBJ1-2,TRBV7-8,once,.,TGTGCCAGCAGCTTAAGACCGGCGGGGGGCTACACCTTC,CASSLRPAGGYTF
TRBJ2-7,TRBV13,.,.,TGTGCCAGCAGCTTAGGTAGAGGGATCGAGCAGTACTTC,CASSLGRGIEQYF
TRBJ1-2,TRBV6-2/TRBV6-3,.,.,TGTGCCAGCAGTTACTCCCGGAGCTATGGCTACACCTTC,CASSYSRSYGYTF
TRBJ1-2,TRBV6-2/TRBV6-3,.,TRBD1,TGTGCCAGCAGCCTTGGGACAGGGCTCTATGGCTACACCTTC,CASSLGTGLYGYTF
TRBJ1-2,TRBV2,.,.,TGTGCCAGCAGTGAAACAGCGGATTATGGCTACACCTTC,CASSETADYGYTF
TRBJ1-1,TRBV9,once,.,TGTGCCAGCAGCGTAGGTATAGACACTGAAGCTTTCTTT,CASSVGIDTEAFF
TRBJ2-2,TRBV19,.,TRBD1,TGTGCCAGTAGTATTAAGATCGTACAGGGGGCGAACACCGGGGAGCTGTTTTTT,CASSIKIVQGANTGELFF
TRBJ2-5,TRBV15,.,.,TGTGCCACCAGCAGAGATTTTGGGGGACTAGAGACCCAGTACTTC,CATSRDFGGLETQYF
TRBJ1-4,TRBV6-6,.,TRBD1,TGTGCCAGCAGTTACTCTGGGACAGCTAATGAAAAACTGTTTTTT,CASSYSGTANEKLFF
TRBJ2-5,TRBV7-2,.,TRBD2,TGTGCCAGCAGAGAGACTAGCGGGGGGCGGGAGACCCAGTACTTC,CASRETSGGRETQYF
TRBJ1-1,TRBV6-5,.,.,TGTGCCAGCAGGACCTTTGACAGGCGCTCCACTGAAGCTTTCTTT,CASRTFDRRSTEAFF
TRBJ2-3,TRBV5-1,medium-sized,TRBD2,TGCGCCAGCAGCTCGGGACTAGCGGGGGGGCTTAAAGATACGCAGTATTTT,CASSSGLAGGLKDTQYF
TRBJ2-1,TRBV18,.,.,TGTGCCAGCTCACCACTAGCCAAAGACAATGAGCAGTTCTTC,CASSPLAKDNEQFF
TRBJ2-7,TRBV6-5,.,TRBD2,TGTGCCAGTGGGAGGGGTTCCTACGAGCAGTACTTC,CASGRGSYEQYF
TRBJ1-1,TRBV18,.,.,TGTGCCAGCTCACCGGGCGACCCGAACACTGAAGCTTTCTTT,CASSPGDPNTEAFF
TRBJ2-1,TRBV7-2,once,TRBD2,TGTGCCAGCAGCGCTGCTAGCGGCGAGCAGTTCTTC,CASSAASGEQFF
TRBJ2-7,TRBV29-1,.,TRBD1,TGCAGCGTTAAGGGACAGGGGGCATACGAGCAGTACTTC,CSVKGQGAYEQYF